The T cell receptor (beta chain) under discussion was sequenced for a study of OX40 agonist ivuxolimab in advanced cancers. Study observations and caveats: Doses of 0.1 to 3.0 mg/kg were accompanied by clonal expansion of CD4+ and CD8+ blood T cells by week 6. Relative to CD4+ cells, CD8+ T cells on average had more expanded clones.

The V segment lost 2 bases and the J segment 0 bases; nucleotides outside the gene matches: 1. Germline loops: CDR1 GTSNPN, CDR2 SVGIG (reference sequence). This CDR3 contains 16 residues. Here immunoSEQ multiplex PCR was the method, and the copy in TCRdb shows in-frame clones only, minus some. The sample consists of about 50,000 clones, over 85% of them appearing once. About this clone itself: What it binds is unknown.

V is TRBV30 and J is TRBJ2-2, with 12 bases fitting TRBD2. This clonotype was obtained from an adult with an advanced solid tumor such as melanoma, head and neck, liver or kidney cancer. This specimen consisted of CD4+ or CD8+ T cells sorted from blood, obtained in a trial of the OX40 agonist ivuxolimab. The CDR3, as DNA: TGTGCCTGGAGTTCTAGCGGGAGGGCGAACACCGGGGAGCTGTTTTTT. This sequence encodes CAWSSSGRANTGELFF.